Below, one T cell receptor (beta chain) is given with its context. What this receptor recognizes is not known. No per-base quality is available; no much larger clone lies one base away. The germline V gene sets CDR1 to MNHEY and CDR2 to SVGAGI. Trimming costs V 2 bases and J 6 bases, and their ends lie 5 bases apart. Including cysteine and phenylalanine, the CDR3 has 12 amino acids. Just CDR3 DNA is preserved here, 36 bases in frame from base 1. TCRbeta CDR3 regions were amplified from genomic DNA using the immunoSEQ Assay, a bias-controlled multiplex PCR. Regarding the original processing steps: The number of nucleated cells in each sample was estimated by amplification of reference gene primers within the assay. Sequence reads were collapsed and filtered to measure the absolute abundance of every unique TCRbeta CDR3 rearrangement. For each sample, productive Simpson clonality was calculated by taking the square root of Simpson's diversity index across productive rearrangements. TCRdb stores this immuneACCESS table with in-frame sequences only. Part of the clones is absent; in the studies checked, under half of the shortfall reflects unresolved V genes, and no reason is known for the rest. That table furnishes V, J and clone size, whereas the DNA furnished D and trimming. Across this sample there are roughly 87,000 clones, with around 82% seen only once. The ten largest clones take up 3% to 3.5% of the sample.

The source of the sample is a study of blood T cell repertoires in COVID-19 (dated by TCRdb to 2020 to 2022). About the investigation overall: Collaborator samples came from the United States, Italy and Spain and covered acute and convalescent phases of COVID-19. Samples were obtained from the ongoing ImmuneRACE study (first 160 participants) and from approximately 1,200 subjects provided by 6 global collaborators. A freely available public database, intended as a resource for researchers studying the immune response to SARS-CoV-2, is where the repertoires were released. The material from the prospective study consisted of cDNA or gDNA derived from T cells, B-cell-depleted T cells, or PBMCs. Deeply sampled blood TCRbeta repertoires from subjects exposed to, actively infected with, or recovered from COVID-19 were included in the dataset. The sample metadata nearly always contained a de-identified subject ID, COVID-19 status, age in years and sex. HLA class I and class II types, where available, came from metadata supplied by the sample provider rather than from assay-based typing.

One collaborating source in Seattle enrolled patients while the patients were actively infected and followed the patients over time throughout the course of disease. Each collaborating institution followed its own protocols to collect whole blood in K2EDTA tubes. For TCRbeta analysis, collaborators shipped samples in one of three forms: frozen whole blood, isolated PBMCs, or DNA extracted from either of those sample types. Study-wide findings and limitations: The amount of clinical and demographic metadata varied by source and participant and was provided uncurated.

Recombination connected TRBV6-5 to TRBJ2-1; no D gene can be assigned with confidence. The sample was peripheral blood. The sequence was obtained from an elderly woman with COVID-19, enrolled during active disease. The nucleotide sequence reads TGTGCCAGCAGTTACCCCCTCAATGAGCAGTTCTTC. It translates as CASSYPLNEQFF.